One and the same sample provided the 27 T cell receptor beta chains below, sequenced in a study of T cells in Graves' hyperthyroidism and ophthalmopathy. Amplified regions were TCR beta CDR3 sequences from RNA transcripts. Carried out on the TCR CDR3, a first-round RT-PCR used the HTBI primer set. TCRdb re-called the multiplex PCR reads with MiXCR, one entry per CDR3 protein. The profile shows around 430,000 distinct CDR3 sequences, 14% to 15% of them singletons. Material: blood. These receptor sequences come from a woman in her thirties with Graves' hyperthyroidism.

This clonotype has at least ten counts. This chain connects TRBV12-3 or TRBV12-4 to TRBJ2-3, with TRBD2 as a possible D gene (5 bases). The CDR3 sequence is 14 residues long. Between the trimmed V and J ends, which lost 5 bases and 1 base, there was a span of 10 bases. The CDR3 sequence is CASSVSGGTDTQYF. The CDR3 DNA reads TGTGCCAGCAGTGTGAGCGGAGGCACAGATACGCAGTATTTT.

This clonotype was seen ten or more times. The chain's CDR3 is CASILSVSTGELFF. CDR3 nucleotide sequence: TGTGCCAGCATCCTTAGCGTTAGCACCGGGGAGCTGTTTTTT. The rearrangement uses TRBV28 and TRBJ2-2, with a tentative D call TRBD2 (5 bases). Germline V gene sequence: CDR1 MDHEN, CDR2 SYDVKM. This CDR3 is 14 amino acids long. Trimming shortened V by 7 bases and J by 4 bases, and 13 bases separated the two germline ends.

This clonotype has at least ten counts. The chain links TRBV29-1 to TRBJ2-7; 9 positions match TRBD1. Germline V lookup: CDR1 SQVTM, CDR2 ANQGSEA. After removal of 6 bases from V and 6 bases from J, the junction contained 6 bases not matched to a gene. CDR3 length equals 12 residues. CDR3 in DNA: TGCAGCGTCCTAACGACAGGGGGCGAGCAGTACTTC. Its protein product is CSVLTTGGEQYF.

V gene TRBV28 combines with J gene TRBJ2-1; a weak D match, TRBD1 (5 bases). The CDR3 is 14 amino acids. Between the trimmed V and J ends, which lost 3 bases and 6 bases, there was a span of 12 bases. The germline gives CDR1 MDHEN, CDR2 SYDVKM. The CDR3 DNA reads TGTGCCAGCAGTTTTAGCCCTACAGGCAATGAGCAGTTCTTC. Translated, it gives CASSFSPTGNEQFF. Variable domain in full (rest from reference TRBV28 and TRBJ2-1): DVKVTQSSRYLVKRTGEKVFLECVQDMDHENMFWYRQDPGLGLRLIYFSYDVKMKEKGDIPEGYSVSREKKERFSLILESASTNQTSMYLCASSFSPTGNEQFFGPGTRLTVL.

This clonotype appeared many times. This chain connects TRBV28 to TRBJ1-5; D gene ambiguous. The ends were cut back, 3 bases at V and 6 bases at J, with 15 bases in the middle. The CDR3 loop spans 15 amino acids. Germline lookup yields CDR1 MDHEN and CDR2 SYDVKM. CDR3 sequence: CASSFPSVTLQPQHF. For the CDR3, the DNA is TGTGCCAGCAGTTTTCCTTCCGTGACACTTCAGCCCCAGCATTTT.

This clonotype was observed a handful of times. An end of the junction does not agree with germline; a read error may underlie this. The chain uses TRBV6-1 and TRBJ2-5; TRBD1 might be the D (5 bases). CDR3 size: 14 residues. CDR1 and CDR2 from the germline V gene are MNHNS and SASEGT. The CDR3 DNA reads as TGTGCCAGCAGCCTCAGGGTAACCCAAGAGACCCAGCACTTC. Translating gives CASSLRVTQETQHF.

This clonotype was seen a handful of times. The chain uses TRBV6-1 and TRBJ1-5; D possibly corresponds to TRBD1 (6 bases). With 6 bases removed from V and 5 bases from J, the gap between germline ends came to 11 bases. The CDR3 totals 13 residues. Germline V gene data show CDR1 as MNHNS and CDR2 as SASEGT. CDR3 in amino acids: CASSLGQYQPQHF. The CDR3 nucleotides are TGTGCCAGCAGCCTAGGACAGTATCAGCCCCAGCATTTT.

V gene TRBV7-3 combines with J gene TRBJ2-2; 9 positions match TRBD2. Germline CDR1 SGHTA, CDR2 FQGTGA. With 5 bases clipped from V and 4 bases from J, the junction kept 11 bases outside the gene matches. This CDR3 spans 17 amino acids. The CDR3 region is CASSLLGREGATGELFF. The CDR3 DNA is TGTGCCAGCAGCCTACTCGGGCGGGAGGGGGCCACCGGGGAGCTGTTTTTT.

The V call is TRBV7-9, the J call TRBJ2-3, with D unresolved. The CDR3 loop spans 15 amino acids. Trimming stripped 0 bases from V and 4 bases from J, with 11 bases between. CDR1 is SEHNR, CDR2 FQNEAQ, per germline (reference sequence). CDR3 sequence: CASSLASPRPDTQYF. CDR3 sequence (DNA): TGTGCCAGCAGCTTAGCCTCCCCGCGCCCAGATACGCAGTATTTT.

This clonotype was counted between two and nine times. The chain joins TRBV11-3 to TRBJ2-2; TRBD1 aligns across 10 bases. With 1 base clipped from V and 10 bases from J, the junction kept 9 bases outside the gene matches. CDR1 and CDR2 (germline): SGHNT, YENEEA. The CDR3 runs 16 residues. CDR3: CASSLGRDRGQAELFF. CDR3 DNA sequence: TGTGCCAGCAGCTTAGGTCGGGACAGGGGACAGGCGGAGCTGTTTTTT.

There are many counts of this clonotype. This chain connects TRBV28 to TRBJ2-1; possible D gene TRBD1, 6 bases. CDR3 length equals 15 residues. Trimming removed 6 bases from V and 9 bases from J, with 21 bases in between. The germline V gene has CDR1 MDHEN and CDR2 SYDVKM. The DNA of the CDR3 is TGTGCCAGCAGCCCCACCGGACAGTTTCAGGGTGAGCAGTTCTTC. Translated, it gives CASSPTGQFQGEQFF. Full variable domain (rest looked up from reference TRBV28 and TRBJ2-1): DVKVTQSSRYLVKRTGEKVFLECVQDMDHENMFWYRQDPGLGLRLIYFSYDVKMKEKGDIPEGYSVSREKKERFSLILESASTNQTSMYLCASSPTGQFQGEQFFGPGTRLTVL.

There are many counts of this clonotype. The chain employs TRBV3-1 and TRBJ2-1; maybe TRBD1 (5 bases). V lost 4 bases to trimming and J lost 5 bases, with 12 bases between them. Looked up from germline, CDR1 is LGHDT and CDR2 is YNNKEL (reference sequence). This CDR3 is 14 amino acids long. CDR3 in amino acids: CASSPGHQDNEQFF. DNA for the CDR3: TGTGCCAGCAGCCCCGGACACCAAGACAATGAGCAGTTCTTC.

The J gene is TRBJ1-6, the V gene TRBV30, with D hard to call. Trimming removed 1 base at V and 9 bases at J, with 10 bases between. CDR3 length: 13 amino acids. Germline loops: CDR1 GTSNPN, CDR2 SVGIG (reference sequence). DNA for the CDR3: TGTGCCTGGAGTGGTCGGGGTGGTTCACCCCTCCACTTT. Protein sequence: CAWSGRGGSPLHF.

This clonotype was found a few times. The rearrangement joins TRBV15 to TRBJ2-6, with unresolved D. The CDR3 runs to 15 residues. V was pared by 5 bases and J by 0 bases, with 8 bases between. Per germline, CDR1 LNHNV and CDR2 YYDKDF (reference sequence). Here the CDR3 reads CATSPGGSGANVLTF. CDR3 nucleotide sequence: TGTGCCACCAGCCCCGGCGGCTCTGGGGCCAACGTCCTGACTTTC.

The rearrangement links TRBV20-1 to TRBJ2-7; D not resolved. The CDR3 contains 12 residues. Germline V lookup: CDR1 DFQATT, CDR2 SNEGSKA (reference sequence). V was pared by 0 bases and J by 5 bases, with 8 bases between. The CDR3 is CSARDDGHEQYF. CDR3 DNA: TGCAGTGCTAGAGATGACGGCCACGAGCAGTACTTC.

V gene TRBV6-1 combines with J gene TRBJ2-7; no reliable D call. Trimming removed 6 bases at V and 1 base at J, with 13 bases between. The CDR3 totals 14 residues. CDR1 is MNHNS, CDR2 SASEGT, per germline. CDR3 sequence reads: CASSNKLGSYEQYF. The CDR3 region has the DNA TGTGCCAGCAGCAATAAATTGGGGTCCTACGAGCAGTACTTC.

The V and J genes are TRBV28 and TRBJ1-2, with 11 bases aligning to TRBD1. CDR3 length: 16 amino acids. Germline CDR1 is MDHEN and CDR2 is SYDVKM. V shed 6 bases, J shed 7 bases, and the junction held 13 bases outside the gene matches. CDR3 loop: CASSFRGQGAYIGYTF. The CDR3 nucleotides are TGTGCCAGCAGCTTCCGCGGACAGGGGGCGTATATTGGCTACACCTTC.

Ten or more counts support this clonotype. This sequence joins TRBV28 and TRBJ2-1; TRBD1 aligns across 8 bases. There are 15 residues in the CDR3. CDR1 and CDR2 from the germline V gene are MDHEN and SYDVKM. V lost 5 bases, J lost 4 bases, and 7 bases stayed unmatched. CDR3 nucleotides: TGTGCCAGCAGTCCCCGGGACAGGCCTTACAATGAGCAGTTCTTC. This gives the protein CASSPRDRPYNEQFF.

The rearrangement joins TRBV6-1 to TRBJ1-3; D is ambiguous. The CDR3 loop spans 16 amino acids. CDR1 is MNHNS, CDR2 SASEGT, per germline. V lost 7 bases to trimming and J lost 0 bases, with 16 bases between them. DNA of the CDR3: TGTGCCAGCATAAAGCTCAGTAGAGGCTCTGGAAACACCATATATTTT. Translated: CASIKLSRGSGNTIYF.

This clonotype was counted between two and nine times. The rearrangement joins TRBV29-1 to TRBJ2-7; D perhaps matches TRBD1 (6 bases). The CDR3 contains 15 residues. Trimming left V 4 bases short and J 3 bases short, with 19 bases between. Germline values: CDR1 SQVTM, CDR2 ANQGSEA. The CDR3 here is CSVGRRGTRDYEQYF. The CDR3 DNA reads TGCAGCGTTGGAAGGCGAGGGACAAGGGACTACGAGCAGTACTTC.

This clonotype has only one observation. The chain employs TRBV19 and TRBJ1-1, with D possibly being TRBD1 (6 bases). The CDR3 extends over 14 amino acids. Germline CDR1 reads LNHDA; CDR2 reads SQIVND (reference sequence). The DNA for the CDR3 is TGTGTCATCCGTGGGGGGGCAATGAACACTGAAGCTTTCTTT. Its translation is CVIRGGAMNTEAFF.

This sequence joins TRBV4-2 and TRBJ2-3; 7 bases are a match to TRBD1. This CDR3 has 17 residues. CDR1 is LGHNA and CDR2 is YNFKEQ in the germline V gene. Trimming removed 1 base from V and 2 bases from J; junction bases left unmatched: 9. The CDR3 DNA reads TGTGCCAGCAGCCAAGGGGTCGCGGACAGGATCACAGATACGCAGTATTTT. Amino acid sequence: CASSQGVADRITDTQYF.

This clonotype was counted many times. The chain couples TRBV20-1 to TRBJ2-1; 7 bases match TRBD1. The CDR3 covers 14 residues. CDR1 is DFQATT and CDR2 is SNEGSKA in the germline V gene (reference sequence). The junction had 4 bases not matched to a gene; V was cut back by 3 bases and J by 2 bases. DNA of the CDR3: TGCAGTGCTAGGGGGACAGTAACCTACAATGAGCAGTTCTTC. This sequence encodes CSARGTVTYNEQFF.

This chain uses TRBV2 with TRBJ2-1, with 12 bases that match TRBD2. The CDR3 covers 15 residues. V shed 6 bases and J 9 bases; nucleotides not matched to a gene: 9. Germline assignment: CDR1 SNHLY and CDR2 FYNNEI. The CDR3 DNA follows: TGTGCCAGCAGGCGGGCTAGCGGGAGGGCAGGTGAGCAGTTCTTC. It encodes CASRRASGRAGEQFF.

In its sample, this clonotype was seen a few times. The chain employs TRBV28 and TRBJ2-2, with a possible D match to TRBD2 (6 bases). Germline V gene data show CDR1 as MDHEN and CDR2 as SYDVKM. CDR3 length: 13 residues. The V end lost 8 bases, the J end lost 2 bases, and 9 bases lay between the germline ends. CDR3 bases: TGTGCCAGCCAGGAGGGTAACACCGGGGAGCTGTTTTTT. The encoded protein is CASQEGNTGELFF.

This clonotype was picked up a small number of times. In DNA form, the CDR3 reads TGCAGTGGTCAGACTAGTTCCTACGAGCAGTACTTC. The encoded protein is CSGQTSSYEQYF. This chain connects TRBV20-1 to TRBJ2-7; D is perhaps TRBD2 (6 bases). The CDR3 consists of 12 residues. V was shortened by 7 bases and J by 1 base, with 11 bases between the two germline ends. CDR1 is DFQATT and CDR2 is SNEGSKA in the germline V gene (reference sequence).

In this sample, this clonotype turned up a few times. V is TRBV30 and J is TRBJ2-1; the match to TRBD1 covers 9 bases. The ends lost 3 bases at V and 3 bases at J; junction bases unmatched: 9. This CDR3 spans 16 amino acids. Germline values: CDR1 GTSNPN, CDR2 SVGIG (reference sequence). The DNA of the CDR3 is TGTGCCTGGAGGTATCAGGGACAGGGAGTCTACAATGAGCAGTTCTTC. Translating gives CAWRYQGQGVYNEQFF.